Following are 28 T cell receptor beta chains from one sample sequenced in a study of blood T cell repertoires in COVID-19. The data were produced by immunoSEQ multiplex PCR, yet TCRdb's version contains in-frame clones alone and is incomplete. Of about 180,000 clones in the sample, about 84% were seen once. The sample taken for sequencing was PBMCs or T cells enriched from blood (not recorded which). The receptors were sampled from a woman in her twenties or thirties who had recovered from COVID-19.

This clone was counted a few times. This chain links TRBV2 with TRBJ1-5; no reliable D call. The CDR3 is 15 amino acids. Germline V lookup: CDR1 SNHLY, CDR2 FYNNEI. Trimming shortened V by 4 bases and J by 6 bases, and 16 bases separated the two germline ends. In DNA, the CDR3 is TGTGCCAGCAGTGTGTTACCGACTGAGTTTCAGCCCCAGCATTTT. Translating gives CASSVLPTEFQPQHF. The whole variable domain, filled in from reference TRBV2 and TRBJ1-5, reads EPEVTQTPSHQVTQMGQEVILRCVPISNHLYFYWYRQILGQKVEFLVSFYNNEISEKSEIFDDQFSVERPDGSNFTLKIRSTKLEDSAMYFCASSVLPTEFQPQHFGDGTRLSIL.

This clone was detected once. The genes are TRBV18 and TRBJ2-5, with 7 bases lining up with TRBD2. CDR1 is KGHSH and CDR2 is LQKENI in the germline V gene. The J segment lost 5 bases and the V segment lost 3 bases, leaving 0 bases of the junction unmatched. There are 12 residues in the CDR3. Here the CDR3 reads CASSPGRETQYF. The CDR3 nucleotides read TGTGCCAGCTCACCCGGGAGGGAGACCCAGTACTTC.

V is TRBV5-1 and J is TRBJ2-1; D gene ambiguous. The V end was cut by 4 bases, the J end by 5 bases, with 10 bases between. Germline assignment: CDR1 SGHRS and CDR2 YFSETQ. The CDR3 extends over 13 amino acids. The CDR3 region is CASSARTDNEQFF. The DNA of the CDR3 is TGCGCCAGCAGCGCACGAACAGACAATGAGCAGTTCTTC.

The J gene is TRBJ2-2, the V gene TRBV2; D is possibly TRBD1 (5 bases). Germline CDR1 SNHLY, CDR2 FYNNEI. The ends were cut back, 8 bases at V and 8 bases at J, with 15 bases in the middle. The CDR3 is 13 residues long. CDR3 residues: CASRRSWTGELFF. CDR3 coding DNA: TGTGCCAGCCGGCGATCGTGGACAGGGGAGCTGTTTTTT.

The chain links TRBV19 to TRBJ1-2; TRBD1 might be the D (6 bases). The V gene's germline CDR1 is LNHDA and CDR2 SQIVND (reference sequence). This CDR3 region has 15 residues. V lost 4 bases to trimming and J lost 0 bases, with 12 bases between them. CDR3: CASSTGEIANYGYTF. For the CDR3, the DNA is TGTGCCAGTAGTACAGGGGAGATAGCTAACTATGGCTACACCTTC. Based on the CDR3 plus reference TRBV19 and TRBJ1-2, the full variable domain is DGGITQSPKYLFRKEGQNVTLSCEQNLNHDAMYWYRQDPGQGLRLIYYSQIVNDFQKGDIAEGYSVSREKKESFPLTVTSAQKNPTAFYLCASSTGEIANYGYTFGSGTRLTVV.

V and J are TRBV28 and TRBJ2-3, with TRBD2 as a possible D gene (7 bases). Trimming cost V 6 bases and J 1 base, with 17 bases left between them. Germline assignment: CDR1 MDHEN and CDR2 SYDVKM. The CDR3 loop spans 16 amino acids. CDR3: CASSPSGGEGTDTQYF. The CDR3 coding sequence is TGTGCCAGCAGCCCGTCGGGGGGCGAGGGCACAGATACGCAGTATTTT.

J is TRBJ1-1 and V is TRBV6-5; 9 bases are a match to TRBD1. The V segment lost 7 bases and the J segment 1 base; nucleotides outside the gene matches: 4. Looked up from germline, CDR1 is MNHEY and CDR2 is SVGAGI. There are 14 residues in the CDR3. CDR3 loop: CASMLGQGNTEAFF. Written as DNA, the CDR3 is TGTGCCAGCATGCTGGGACAGGGGAACACTGAAGCTTTCTTT.

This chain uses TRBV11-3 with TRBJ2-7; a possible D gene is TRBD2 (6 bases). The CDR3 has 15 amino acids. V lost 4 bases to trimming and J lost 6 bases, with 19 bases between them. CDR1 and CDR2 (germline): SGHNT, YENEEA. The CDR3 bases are TGTGCCAGCAGCTATTCTGATGGTGCCGGGAGCGAGCAGTACTTC. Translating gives CASSYSDGAGSEQYF.

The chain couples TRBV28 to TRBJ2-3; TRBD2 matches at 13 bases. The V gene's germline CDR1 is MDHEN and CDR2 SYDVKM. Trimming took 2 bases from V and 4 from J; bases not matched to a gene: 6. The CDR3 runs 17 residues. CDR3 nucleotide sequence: TGTGCCAGCAGTTTACCCAGACTAGCGGGAGGCCCAGATACGCAGTATTTT. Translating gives CASSLPRLAGGPDTQYF. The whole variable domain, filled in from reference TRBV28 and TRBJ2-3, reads DVKVTQSSRYLVKRTGEKVFLECVQDMDHENMFWYRQDPGLGLRLIYFSYDVKMKEKGDIPEGYSVSREKKERFSLILESASTNQTSMYLCASSLPRLAGGPDTQYFGPGTRLTVL.

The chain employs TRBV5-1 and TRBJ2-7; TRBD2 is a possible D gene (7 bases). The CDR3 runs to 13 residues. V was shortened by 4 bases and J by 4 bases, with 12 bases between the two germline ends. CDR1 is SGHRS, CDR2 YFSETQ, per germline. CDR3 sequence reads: CASSHKGGYEQYF. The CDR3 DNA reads TGCGCCAGCAGCCATAAGGGGGGGTACGAGCAGTACTTC.

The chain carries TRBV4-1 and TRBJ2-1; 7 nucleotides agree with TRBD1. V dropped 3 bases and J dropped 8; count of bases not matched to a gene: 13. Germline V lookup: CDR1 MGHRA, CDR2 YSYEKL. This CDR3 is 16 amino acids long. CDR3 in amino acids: CASSHRRQGLIHEQFF. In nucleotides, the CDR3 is TGCGCCAGCAGCCACCGCCGACAGGGTCTAATTCATGAGCAGTTCTTC.

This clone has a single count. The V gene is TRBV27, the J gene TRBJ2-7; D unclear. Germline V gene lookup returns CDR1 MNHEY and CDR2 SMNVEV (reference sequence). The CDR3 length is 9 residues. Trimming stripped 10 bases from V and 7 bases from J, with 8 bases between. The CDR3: CAMLREQYF. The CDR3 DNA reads TGTGCCATGCTCAGGGAGCAGTACTTC.

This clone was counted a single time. DNA for the CDR3: TGTGCCAGCAGCGCCGGACAGGGCGGCGGAAACACCATATATTTT. As protein: CASSAGQGGGNTIYF. This rearrangement joins TRBV9 to TRBJ1-3; 8 nucleotides align to TRBD1. Germline V gene lookup returns CDR1 SGDLS and CDR2 YYNGEE. The CDR3 is 15 residues long. J lost 4 bases, V lost 3 bases, and 6 bases had no gene match.

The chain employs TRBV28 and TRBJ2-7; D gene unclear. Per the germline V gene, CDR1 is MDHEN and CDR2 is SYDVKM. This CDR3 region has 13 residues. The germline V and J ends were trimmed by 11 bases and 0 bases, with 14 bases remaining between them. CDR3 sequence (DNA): TGTGCCTCAATTGGCTCAAACTCCTACGAGCAGTACTTC. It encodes CASIGSNSYEQYF. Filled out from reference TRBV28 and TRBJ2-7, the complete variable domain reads DVKVTQSSRYLVKRTGEKVFLECVQDMDHENMFWYRQDPGLGLRLIYFSYDVKMKEKGDIPEGYSVSREKKERFSLILESASTNQTSMYLCASIGSNSYEQYFGPGTRLTVT.

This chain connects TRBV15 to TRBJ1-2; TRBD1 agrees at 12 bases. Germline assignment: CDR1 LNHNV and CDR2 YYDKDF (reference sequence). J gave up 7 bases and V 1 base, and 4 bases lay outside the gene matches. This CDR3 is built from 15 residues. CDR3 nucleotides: TGTGCCACCAGCAGAGGGGGACAGGGGGCGTCTGGCTACACCTTC. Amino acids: CATSRGGQGASGYTF. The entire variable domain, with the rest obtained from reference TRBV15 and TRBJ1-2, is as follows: DAMVIQNPRYQVTQFGKPVTLSCSQTLNHNVMYWYQQKSSQAPKLLFHYYDKDFNNEADTPDNFQSRRPNTSFCFLDIRSPGLGDTAMYLCATSRGGQGASGYTFGSGTRLTVV.

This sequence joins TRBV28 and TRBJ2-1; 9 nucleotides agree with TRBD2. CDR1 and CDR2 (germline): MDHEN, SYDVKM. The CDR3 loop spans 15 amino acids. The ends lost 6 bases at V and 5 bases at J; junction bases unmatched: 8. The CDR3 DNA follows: TGTGCCAGCAGCCTTGCAGCGGGAGGCGACAATGAGCAGTTCTTC. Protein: CASSLAAGGDNEQFF.

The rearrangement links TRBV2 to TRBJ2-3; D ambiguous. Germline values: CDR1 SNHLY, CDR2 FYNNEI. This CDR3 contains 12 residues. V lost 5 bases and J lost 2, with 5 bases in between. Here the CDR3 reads CASSLNTDTQYF. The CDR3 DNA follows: TGTGCCAGCAGTCTTAACACAGATACGCAGTATTTT.

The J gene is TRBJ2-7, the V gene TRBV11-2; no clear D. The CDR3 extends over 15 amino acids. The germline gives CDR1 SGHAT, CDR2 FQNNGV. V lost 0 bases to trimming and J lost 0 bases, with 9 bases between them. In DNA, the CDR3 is TGTGCCAGCAGCTTAGAAGCGAGGAGCTCCTACGAGCAGTACTTC. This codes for CASSLEARSSYEQYF. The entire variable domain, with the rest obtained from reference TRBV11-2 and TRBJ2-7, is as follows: EAGVAQSPRYKIIEKRQSVAFWCNPISGHATLYWYQQILGQGPKLLIQFQNNGVVDDSQLPKDRFSAERLKGVDSTLKIQPAKLEDSAVYLCASSLEARSSYEQYFGPGTRLTVT.

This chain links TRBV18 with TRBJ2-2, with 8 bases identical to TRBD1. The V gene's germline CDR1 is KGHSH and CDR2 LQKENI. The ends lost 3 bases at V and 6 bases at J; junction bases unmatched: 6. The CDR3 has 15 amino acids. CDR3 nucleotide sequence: TGTGCCAGCTCACCCCCACCGGACAGGGCCGGGGAGCTGTTTTTT. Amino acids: CASSPPPDRAGELFF.

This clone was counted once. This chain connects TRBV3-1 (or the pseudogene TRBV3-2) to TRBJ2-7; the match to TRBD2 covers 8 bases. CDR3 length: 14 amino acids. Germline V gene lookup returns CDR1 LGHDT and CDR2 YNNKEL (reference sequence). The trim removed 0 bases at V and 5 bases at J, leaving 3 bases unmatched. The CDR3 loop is CASSQEGTSHEQYF. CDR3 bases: TGTGCCAGCAGCCAAGAGGGGACTAGTCACGAGCAGTACTTC.

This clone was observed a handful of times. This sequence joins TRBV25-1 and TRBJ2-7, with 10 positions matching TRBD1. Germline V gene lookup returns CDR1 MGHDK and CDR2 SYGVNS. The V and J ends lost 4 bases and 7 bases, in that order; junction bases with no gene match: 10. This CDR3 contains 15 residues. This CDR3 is CASSAKPGQGYEQYF. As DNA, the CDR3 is TGTGCCAGCAGTGCCAAACCGGGACAGGGGTATGAGCAGTACTTC.

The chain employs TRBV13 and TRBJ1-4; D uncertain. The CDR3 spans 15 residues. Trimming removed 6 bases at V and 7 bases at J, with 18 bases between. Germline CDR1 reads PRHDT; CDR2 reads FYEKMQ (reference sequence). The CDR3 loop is CASSGRATGSEKLFF. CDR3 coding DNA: TGTGCCAGCAGTGGAAGGGCCACCGGGAGTGAAAAACTGTTTTTT.

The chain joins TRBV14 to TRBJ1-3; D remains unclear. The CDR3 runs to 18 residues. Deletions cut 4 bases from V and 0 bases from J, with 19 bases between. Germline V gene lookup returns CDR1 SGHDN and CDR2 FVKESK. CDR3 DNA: TGTGCCAGCAGCCCGGGAGACACGGCTGACCTCTCTGGAAACACCATATATTTT. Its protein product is CASSPGDTADLSGNTIYF.

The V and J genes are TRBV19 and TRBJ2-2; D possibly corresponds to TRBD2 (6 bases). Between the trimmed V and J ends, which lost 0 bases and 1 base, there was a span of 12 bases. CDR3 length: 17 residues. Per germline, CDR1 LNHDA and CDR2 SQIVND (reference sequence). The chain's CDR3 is CASSIEPGTVNTGELFF. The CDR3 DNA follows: TGTGCCAGTAGTATAGAACCCGGGACTGTGAACACCGGGGAGCTGTTTTTT.

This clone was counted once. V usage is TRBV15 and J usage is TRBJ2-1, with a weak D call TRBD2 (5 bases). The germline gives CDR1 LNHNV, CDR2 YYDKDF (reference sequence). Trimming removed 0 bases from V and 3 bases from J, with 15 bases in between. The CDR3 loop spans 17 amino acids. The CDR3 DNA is TGTGCCACCAGCAGAGAGAGGGCCGGACTTGTCTACAATGAGCAGTTCTTC. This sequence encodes CATSRERAGLVYNEQFF.

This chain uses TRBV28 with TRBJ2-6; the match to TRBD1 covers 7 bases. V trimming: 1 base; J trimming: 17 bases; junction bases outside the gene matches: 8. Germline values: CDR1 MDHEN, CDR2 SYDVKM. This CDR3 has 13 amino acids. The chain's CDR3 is CASSLSWTGPMTF. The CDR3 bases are TGTGCCAGCAGTTTATCCTGGACAGGACCTATGACTTTC. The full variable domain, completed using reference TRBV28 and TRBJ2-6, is DVKVTQSSRYLVKRTGEKVFLECVQDMDHENMFWYRQDPGLGLRLIYFSYDVKMKEKGDIPEGYSVSREKKERFSLILESASTNQTSMYLCASSLSWTGPMTFGAGSRLTVL.

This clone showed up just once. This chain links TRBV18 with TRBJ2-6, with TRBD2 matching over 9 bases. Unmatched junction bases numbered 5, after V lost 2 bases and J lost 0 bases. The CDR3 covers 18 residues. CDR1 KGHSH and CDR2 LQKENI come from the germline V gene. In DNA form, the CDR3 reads TGTGCCAGCTCACCAGTGGCGGGAGGGGACTCTGGGGCCAACGTCCTGACTTTC. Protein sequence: CASSPVAGGDSGANVLTF.

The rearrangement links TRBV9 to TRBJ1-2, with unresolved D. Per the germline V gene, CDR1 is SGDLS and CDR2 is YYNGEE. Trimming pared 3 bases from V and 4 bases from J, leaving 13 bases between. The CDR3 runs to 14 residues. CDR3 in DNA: TGTGCCAGCAGCGACTCAGACGGGATCTATGGCTACACCTTC. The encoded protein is CASSDSDGIYGYTF.